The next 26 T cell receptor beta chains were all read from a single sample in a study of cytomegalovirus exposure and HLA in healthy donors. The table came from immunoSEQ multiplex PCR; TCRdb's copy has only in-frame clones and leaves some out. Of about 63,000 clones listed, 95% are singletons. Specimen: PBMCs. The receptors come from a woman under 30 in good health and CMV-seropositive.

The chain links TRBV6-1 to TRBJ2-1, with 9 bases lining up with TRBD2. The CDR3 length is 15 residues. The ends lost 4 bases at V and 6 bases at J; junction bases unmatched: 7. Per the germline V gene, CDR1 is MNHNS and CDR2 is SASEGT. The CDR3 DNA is TGTGCCAGCAGTGGATTGGCGGGAGGGGTCAATGAGCAGTTCTTC. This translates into CASSGLAGGVNEQFF.

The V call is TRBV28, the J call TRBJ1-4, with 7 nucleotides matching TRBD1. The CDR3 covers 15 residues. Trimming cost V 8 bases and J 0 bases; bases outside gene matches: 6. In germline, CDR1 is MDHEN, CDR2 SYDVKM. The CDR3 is CASWDSDTTNEKLFF. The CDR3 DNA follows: TGTGCCAGCTGGGACAGCGATACAACTAATGAAAAACTGTTTTTT.

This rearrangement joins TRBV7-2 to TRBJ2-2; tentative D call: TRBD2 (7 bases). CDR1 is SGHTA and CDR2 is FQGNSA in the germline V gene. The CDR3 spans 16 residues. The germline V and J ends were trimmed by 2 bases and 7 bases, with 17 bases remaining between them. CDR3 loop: CASSLMGAGAGGELFF. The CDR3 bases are TGTGCCAGCAGCTTAATGGGGGCGGGGGCTGGCGGGGAGCTGTTTTTT. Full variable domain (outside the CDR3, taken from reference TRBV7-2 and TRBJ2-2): GAGVSQSPSNKVTEKGKDVELRCDPISGHTALYWYRQSLGQGLEFLIYFQGNSAPDKSGLPSDRFSAERTGGSVSTLTIQRTQQEDSAVYLCASSLMGAGAGGELFFGEGSRLTVL.

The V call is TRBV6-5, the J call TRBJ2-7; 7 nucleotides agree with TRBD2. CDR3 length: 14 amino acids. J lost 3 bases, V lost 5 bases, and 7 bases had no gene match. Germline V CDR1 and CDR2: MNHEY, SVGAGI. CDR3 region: CASSLLAEFYEQYF. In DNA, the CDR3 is TGTGCCAGCAGTCTCCTAGCGGAGTTCTACGAGCAGTACTTC.

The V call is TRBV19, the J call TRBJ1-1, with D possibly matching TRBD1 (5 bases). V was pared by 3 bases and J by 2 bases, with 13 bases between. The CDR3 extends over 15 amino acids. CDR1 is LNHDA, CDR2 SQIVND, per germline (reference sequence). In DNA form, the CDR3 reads TGTGCCAGTAGTATCGTCCAGGGCGTCAACACTGAAGCTTTCTTT. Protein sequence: CASSIVQGVNTEAFF. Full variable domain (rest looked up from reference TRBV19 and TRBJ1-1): DGGITQSPKYLFRKEGQNVTLSCEQNLNHDAMYWYRQDPGQGLRLIYYSQIVNDFQKGDIAEGYSVSREKKESFPLTVTSAQKNPTAFYLCASSIVQGVNTEAFFGQGTRLTVV.

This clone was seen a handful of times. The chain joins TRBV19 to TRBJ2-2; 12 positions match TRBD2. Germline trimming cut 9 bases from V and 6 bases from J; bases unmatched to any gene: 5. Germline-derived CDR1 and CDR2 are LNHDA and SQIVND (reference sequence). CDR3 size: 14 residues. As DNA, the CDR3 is TGTGCCAGCAAGACTAGCGGGAGTGCCGGGGAGCTGTTTTTT. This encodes CASKTSGSAGELFF.

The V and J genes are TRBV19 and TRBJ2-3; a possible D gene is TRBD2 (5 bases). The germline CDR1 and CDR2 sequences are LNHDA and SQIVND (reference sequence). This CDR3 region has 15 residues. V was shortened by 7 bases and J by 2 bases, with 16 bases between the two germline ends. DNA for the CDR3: TGTGCCAGTACCCCCATAGGCGGGTACACAGATACGCAGTATTTT. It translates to CASTPIGGYTDTQYF.

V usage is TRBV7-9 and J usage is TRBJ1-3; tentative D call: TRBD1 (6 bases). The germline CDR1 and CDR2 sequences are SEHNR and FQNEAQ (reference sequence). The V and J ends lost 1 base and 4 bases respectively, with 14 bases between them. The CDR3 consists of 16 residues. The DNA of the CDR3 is TGTGCCAGCAGCTTAGGAGGGCCAGGGGCAGGAAACACCATATATTTT. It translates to CASSLGGPGAGNTIYF.

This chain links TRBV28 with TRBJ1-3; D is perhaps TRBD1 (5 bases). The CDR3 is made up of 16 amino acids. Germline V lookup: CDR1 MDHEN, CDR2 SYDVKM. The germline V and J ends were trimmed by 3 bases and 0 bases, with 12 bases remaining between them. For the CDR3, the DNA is TGTGCCAGCAGTTTCACAGGCCTCCGCTCTGGAAACACCATATATTTT. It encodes CASSFTGLRSGNTIYF.

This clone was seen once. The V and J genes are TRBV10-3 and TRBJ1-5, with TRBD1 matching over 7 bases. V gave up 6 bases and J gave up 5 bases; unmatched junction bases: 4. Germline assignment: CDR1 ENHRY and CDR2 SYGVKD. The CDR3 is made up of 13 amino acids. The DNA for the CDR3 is TGTGCCATCAGAGGGGGCCCCGATCAGCCCCAGCATTTT. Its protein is CAIRGGPDQPQHF.

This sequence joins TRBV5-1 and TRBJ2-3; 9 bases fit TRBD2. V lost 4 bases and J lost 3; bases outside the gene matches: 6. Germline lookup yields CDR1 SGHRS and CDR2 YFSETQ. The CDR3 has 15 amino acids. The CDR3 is CASSLSSGVTDTQYF. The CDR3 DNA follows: TGCGCCAGCAGCCTCTCTAGCGGGGTGACAGATACGCAGTATTTT.

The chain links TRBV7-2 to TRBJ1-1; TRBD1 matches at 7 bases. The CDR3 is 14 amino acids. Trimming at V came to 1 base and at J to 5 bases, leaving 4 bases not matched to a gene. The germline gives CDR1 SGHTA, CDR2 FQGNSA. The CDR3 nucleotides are TGTGCCAGCAGCTTAGGATTCAGGGGGACTGAAGCTTTCTTT. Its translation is CASSLGFRGTEAFF.

The CDR3 loop is CASSPGQEKLFF. As DNA, the CDR3 is TGTGCCAGCTCACCGGGGCAAGAAAAACTGTTTTTT. The chain links TRBV18 to TRBJ1-4; D perhaps matches TRBD1 (5 bases). Trimming removed 3 bases at V and 8 bases at J, with 7 bases between. Germline V gene lookup returns CDR1 KGHSH and CDR2 LQKENI. This CDR3 has 12 amino acids.

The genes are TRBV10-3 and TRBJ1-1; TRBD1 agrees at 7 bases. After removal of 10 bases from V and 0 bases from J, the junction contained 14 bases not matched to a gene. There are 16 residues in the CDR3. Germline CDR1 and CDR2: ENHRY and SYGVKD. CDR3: CATLGTDQLMNTEAFF. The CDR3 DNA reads TGTGCCACCCTCGGGACAGATCAGCTCATGAACACTGAAGCTTTCTTT.

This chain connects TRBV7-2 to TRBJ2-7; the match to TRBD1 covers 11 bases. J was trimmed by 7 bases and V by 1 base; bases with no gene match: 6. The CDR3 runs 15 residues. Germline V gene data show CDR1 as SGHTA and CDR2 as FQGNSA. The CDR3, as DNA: TGTGCCAGCAGCTTAGACGTGGGACAGGGGGGAGAGCAGTACTTC. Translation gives CASSLDVGQGGEQYF. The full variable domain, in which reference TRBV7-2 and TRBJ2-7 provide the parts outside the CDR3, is GAGVSQSPSNKVTEKGKDVELRCDPISGHTALYWYRQSLGQGLEFLIYFQGNSAPDKSGLPSDRFSAERTGGSVSTLTIQRTQQEDSAVYLCASSLDVGQGGEQYFGPGTRLTVT.

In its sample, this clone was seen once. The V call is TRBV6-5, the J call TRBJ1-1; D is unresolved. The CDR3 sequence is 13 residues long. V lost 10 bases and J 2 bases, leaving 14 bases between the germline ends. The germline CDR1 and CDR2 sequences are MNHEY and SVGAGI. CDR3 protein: CATYEDFNTEAFF. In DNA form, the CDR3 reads TGTGCCACCTACGAAGATTTTAACACTGAAGCTTTCTTT.

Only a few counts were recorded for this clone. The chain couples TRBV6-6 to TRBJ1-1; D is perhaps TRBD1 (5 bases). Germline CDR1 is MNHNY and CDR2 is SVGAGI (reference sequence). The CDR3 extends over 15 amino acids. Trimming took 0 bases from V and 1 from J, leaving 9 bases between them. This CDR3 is CASSYSFGQNTEAFF. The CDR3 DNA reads TGTGCCAGCAGTTACTCATTCGGACAGAACACTGAAGCTTTCTTT.

Here the CDR3 reads CATIRDTNTGELFF. The CDR3 coding sequence is TGTGCCACCATCCGGGACACGAACACCGGGGAGCTGTTTTTT. This sequence joins TRBV15 and TRBJ2-2; TRBD1 might be the D (6 bases). Germline CDR1 reads LNHNV; CDR2 reads YYDKDF (reference sequence). The CDR3 has 14 residues. Trimming cost V 7 bases and J 0 bases, with 9 bases left between them.

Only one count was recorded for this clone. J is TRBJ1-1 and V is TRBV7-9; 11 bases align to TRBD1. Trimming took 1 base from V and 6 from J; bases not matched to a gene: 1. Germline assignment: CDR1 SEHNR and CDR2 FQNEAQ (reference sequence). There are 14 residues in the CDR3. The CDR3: CASSLGTGGPEAFF. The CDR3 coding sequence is TGTGCCAGCAGCTTAGGGACAGGGGGCCCTGAAGCTTTCTTT.

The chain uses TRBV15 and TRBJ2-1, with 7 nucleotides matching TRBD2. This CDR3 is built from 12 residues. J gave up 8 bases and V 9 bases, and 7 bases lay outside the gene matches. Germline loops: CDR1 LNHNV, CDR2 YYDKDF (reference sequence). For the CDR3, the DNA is TGTGCCACGCGGCGGGAGAAGGATGAGCAGTTCTTC. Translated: CATRREKDEQFF.

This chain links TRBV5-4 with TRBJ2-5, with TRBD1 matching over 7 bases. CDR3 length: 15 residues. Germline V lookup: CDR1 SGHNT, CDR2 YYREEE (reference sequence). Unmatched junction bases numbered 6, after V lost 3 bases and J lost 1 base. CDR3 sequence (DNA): TGTGCCAGCAGCTCGGAGACAGGGCGCCAAGAGACCCAGTACTTC. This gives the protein CASSSETGRQETQYF.

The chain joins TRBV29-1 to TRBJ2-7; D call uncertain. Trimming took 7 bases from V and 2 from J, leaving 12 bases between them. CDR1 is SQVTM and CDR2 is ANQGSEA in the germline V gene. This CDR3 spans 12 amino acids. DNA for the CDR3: TGCAGCGGAGGCACAACCCCCTACGAGCAGTACTTC. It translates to CSGGTTPYEQYF.

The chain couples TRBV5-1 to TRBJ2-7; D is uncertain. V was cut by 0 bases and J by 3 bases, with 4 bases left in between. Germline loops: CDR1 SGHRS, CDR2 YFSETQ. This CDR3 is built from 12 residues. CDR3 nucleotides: TGCGCCAGCAGCTTGGATCTCTACGAGCAGTACTTC. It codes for CASSLDLYEQYF.

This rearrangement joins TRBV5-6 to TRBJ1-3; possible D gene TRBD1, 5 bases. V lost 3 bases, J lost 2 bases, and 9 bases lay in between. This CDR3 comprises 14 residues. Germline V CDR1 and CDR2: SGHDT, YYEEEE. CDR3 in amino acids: CASSWQGTGNTIYF. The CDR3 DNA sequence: TGTGCCAGCAGCTGGCAGGGTACTGGAAACACCATATATTTT.

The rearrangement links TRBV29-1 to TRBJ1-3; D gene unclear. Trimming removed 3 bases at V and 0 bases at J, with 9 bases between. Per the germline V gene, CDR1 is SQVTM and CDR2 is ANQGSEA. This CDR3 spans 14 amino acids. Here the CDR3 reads CSVERQSSGNTIYF. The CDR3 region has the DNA TGCAGCGTTGAGAGGCAGAGCTCTGGAAACACCATATATTTT. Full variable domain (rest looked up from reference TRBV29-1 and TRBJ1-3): SAVISQKPSRDICQRGTSLTIQCQVDSQVTMMFWYRQQPGQSLTLIATANQGSEATYESGFVIDKFPISRPNLTFSTLTVSNMSPEDSSIYLCSVERQSSGNTIYFGEGSWLTVV.

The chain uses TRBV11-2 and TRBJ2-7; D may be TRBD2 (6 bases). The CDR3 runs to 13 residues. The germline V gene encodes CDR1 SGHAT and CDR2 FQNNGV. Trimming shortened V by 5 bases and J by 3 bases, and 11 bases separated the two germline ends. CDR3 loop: CASSPDGGYEQYF. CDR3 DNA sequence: TGTGCCAGCAGCCCCGACGGGGGCTACGAGCAGTACTTC.